Here is one T cell receptor beta chain with its context. Data came from immunoSEQ multiplex PCR; TCRdb stores just in-frame clones and leaves some out. In the table there are 200,000 or so clones, 85% to 90% of which are singletons. The source of the sample is a study of blood T cell repertoires in COVID-19. At the level of the study: Sources were T cells, B-cell-depleted T cells, or PBMCs; the material itself was cDNA or gDNA.

V lost 4 bases to trimming and J lost 0 bases, with 4 bases between them. The CDR3 extends over 14 amino acids. Germline V CDR1 and CDR2: LGHDT, YNNKEL (reference sequence). This receptor was taken from a young man with COVID-19, enrolled during active disease. The chain recombines TRBV3-1 (or the pseudogene TRBV3-2) with TRBJ1-6, with D uncertain. Sequenced input: peripheral blood. Here the CDR3 DNA reads TGTGCCAGCAGCCTCCGCTCCTATAATTCACCCCTCCACTTT. Its translation: CASSLRSYNSPLHF.